This entry lists 9 T cell receptor beta chains sequenced from one sample in a study of radiation and T cells in renal cell carcinoma. This table comes from immunoSEQ multiplex PCR, and its TCRdb copy is limited to in-frame clones, with some not included. This table holds fewer than 200,000 clones, roughly 90% found once. Described time point: blood 4 weeks post-SBRT, at nephrectomy. The treatment denotes: 15 Gy SBRT to primary tumor, nephrectomy 4 weeks later. Source: blood, taken from a patient whose treatment included radiotherapy and nephrectomy. These receptors were collected from a woman in her forties or fifties with renal cell carcinoma.

The chain has TRBV6-9 and TRBJ2-3, with a tentative D call TRBD2 (5 bases). This CDR3 spans 13 amino acids. CDR1 is MNHGY and CDR2 is SVAAGI in the germline V gene. V lost 7 bases to trimming and J lost 2 bases, with 10 bases between them. CDR3 in DNA: TGTGCCAGCAAGCTAGCCGACACAGATACGCAGTATTTT. It specifies CASKLADTDTQYF.

DNA for the CDR3: TGTGCCAGCTCACCAGGGGGCCAGGGTGAAAAACTGTTTTTT. Translated: CASSPGGQGEKLFF. The V gene is TRBV18, the J gene TRBJ1-4; D is possibly TRBD1 (6 bases). V was trimmed by 2 bases and J by 7 bases, leaving 11 bases between them. The CDR3 sequence is 14 residues long. Looked up from germline, CDR1 is KGHSH and CDR2 is LQKENI.

In its sample, this clone was seen once. The rearrangement links TRBV7-9 to TRBJ1-5; D perhaps matches TRBD1 (5 bases). The CDR3 consists of 16 residues. CDR1 SEHNR and CDR2 FQNEAQ come from the germline V gene (reference sequence). V lost 1 base and J lost 4, with 14 bases in between. CDR3 region: CASSLGMGVRNQPQHF. CDR3 in DNA: TGTGCCAGCAGCTTAGGAATGGGGGTCCGAAATCAGCCCCAGCATTTT.

In regard to this clone: The sample contains more than one DNA sequence encoding this CDR3. The chain carries TRBV7-9 and TRBJ2-6; the D is unclear. The CDR3 has 13 amino acids. Germline V gene data show CDR1 as SEHNR and CDR2 as FQNEAQ (reference sequence). The germline V and J ends were trimmed by 5 bases and 0 bases, with 2 bases remaining between them. The CDR3 DNA follows: TGTGCCAGCAGCCCCTCTGGGGCCAACGTCCTGACTTTC. Translation: CASSPSGANVLTF. Full variable domain (rest looked up from reference TRBV7-9 and TRBJ2-6): DTGVSQNPRHKITKRGQNVTFRCDPISEHNRLYWYRQTLGQGPEFLTYFQNEAQLEKSRLLSDRFSAERPKGSFSTLEIQRTEQGDSAMYLCASSPSGANVLTFGAGSRLTVL.

The CDR3 DNA reads as TGTGCCAGCAGTACCGGGGGTCTCACAGATACGCAGTATTTT. This translates into CASSTGGLTDTQYF. The V call is TRBV7-3, the J call TRBJ2-3; TRBD2 might be the D (6 bases). Germline CDR1 and CDR2: SGHTA and FQGTGA. CDR3 length equals 14 residues. With 6 bases removed from V and 2 bases from J, the gap between germline ends came to 12 bases.

The chain is built from TRBV15 and TRBJ2-7; the D gene is possibly TRBD1 (5 bases). The CDR3 covers 12 residues. The germline gives CDR1 LNHNV, CDR2 YYDKDF (reference sequence). V dropped 3 bases and J dropped 2 bases, with 5 bases sitting between them. The CDR3 is CATSRDTYEQYF. As DNA, the CDR3 is TGTGCCACCAGCAGGGACACCTACGAGCAGTACTTC.

This sequence joins TRBV6-5 and TRBJ1-4; 11 bases align to TRBD1. This CDR3 spans 15 amino acids. The V segment lost 4 bases and the J segment 11 bases; nucleotides outside the gene matches: 9. Germline-derived CDR1 and CDR2 are MNHEY and SVGAGI. The CDR3 reads CASSSVGTGGRKLFF. The DNA for the CDR3 is TGTGCCAGCAGTTCGGTTGGGACAGGGGGGAGGAAACTGTTTTTT.

This clone was recorded once. This chain connects TRBV5-4 to TRBJ2-5; 7 bases fit TRBD1. Germline V gene lookup returns CDR1 SGHNT and CDR2 YYREEE (reference sequence). The CDR3 loop spans 15 amino acids. V trimming: 1 base; J trimming: 5 bases; junction bases outside the gene matches: 8. As DNA, the CDR3 is TGTGCCAGCAGCTTGCCTCCGAGGGGGCGCGAGACCCAGTACTTC. Protein sequence: CASSLPPRGRETQYF.

This clone was counted a few times. This chain joins TRBV4-1 and TRBJ2-5, with a weak D call TRBD1 (6 bases). Deletions cut 4 bases from V and 3 bases from J, with 24 bases between. The CDR3 is 18 residues long. Germline values: CDR1 MGHRA, CDR2 YSYEKL. The CDR3 sequence is CASSRTPGTRTIEETQYF. CDR3 DNA: TGCGCCAGCAGCCGGACTCCCGGGACACGTACTATCGAAGAGACCCAGTACTTC.